The following is a T cell receptor beta chain sequence with its context. What it recognizes is unknown. CDR1 and CDR2 (germline): LNHDA, SQIVND (reference sequence). The CDR3 covers 14 residues. The V end was cut by 3 bases, the J end by 3 bases, with 12 bases between. Exclusion applied to patients with autoimmune disease history or systemic immunosuppression. The sample is drawn from a study of OX40 agonist ivuxolimab in advanced cancers. Study in general: Three patients, one with hepatocellular carcinoma and two with cutaneous melanoma, responded partially.

Study-level points and caveats: On average, CD8+ T cells had more expanded clones than CD4+.

Data came from immunoSEQ multiplex PCR; TCRdb stores just in-frame clones and leaves some out. The table has approximately 92,000 clones, roughly 95% seen once; the top ten hold 2% to 2.5%. The sequenced sample was CD4+ or CD8+ T cells sorted from blood, obtained in a trial of the OX40 agonist ivuxolimab. This rearrangement joins TRBV19 to TRBJ2-7; possibly TRBD1 or TRBD2 for D (5 bases each). This receptor was identified in an adult with an advanced solid tumor such as melanoma, head and neck, liver or kidney cancer. The CDR3: CASSIRGVLYEQYF. Written as DNA, the CDR3 is TGTGCCAGTAGTATTAGAGGGGTGCTCTACGAGCAGTACTTC.